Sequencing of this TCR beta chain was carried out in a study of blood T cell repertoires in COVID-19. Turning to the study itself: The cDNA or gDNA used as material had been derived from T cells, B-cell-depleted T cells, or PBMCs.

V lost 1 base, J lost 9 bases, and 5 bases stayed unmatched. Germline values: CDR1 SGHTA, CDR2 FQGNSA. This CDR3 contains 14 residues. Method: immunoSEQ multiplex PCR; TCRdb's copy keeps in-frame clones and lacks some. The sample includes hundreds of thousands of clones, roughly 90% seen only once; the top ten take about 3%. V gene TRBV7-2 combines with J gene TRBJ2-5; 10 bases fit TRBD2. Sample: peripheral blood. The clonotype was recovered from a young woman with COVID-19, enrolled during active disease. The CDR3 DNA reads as TGTGCCAGCAGCTTAGGGACTAGCGGAGGTTCCCAGTACTTC. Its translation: CASSLGTSGGSQYF.